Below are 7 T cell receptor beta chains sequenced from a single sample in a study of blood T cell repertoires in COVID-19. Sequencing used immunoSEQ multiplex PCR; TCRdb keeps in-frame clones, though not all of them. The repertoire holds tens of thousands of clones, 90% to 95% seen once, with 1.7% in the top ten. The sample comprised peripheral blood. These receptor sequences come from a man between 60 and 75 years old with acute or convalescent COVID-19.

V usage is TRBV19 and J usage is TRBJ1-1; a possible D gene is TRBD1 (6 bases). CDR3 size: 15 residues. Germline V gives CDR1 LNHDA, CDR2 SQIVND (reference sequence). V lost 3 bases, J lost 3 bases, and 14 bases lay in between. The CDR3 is CASSMGAGRDTEAFF. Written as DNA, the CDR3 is TGTGCCAGTAGTATGGGGGCAGGGAGGGACACTGAAGCTTTCTTT. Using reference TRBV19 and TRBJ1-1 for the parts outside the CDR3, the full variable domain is DGGITQSPKYLFRKEGQNVTLSCEQNLNHDAMYWYRQDPGQGLRLIYYSQIVNDFQKGDIAEGYSVSREKKESFPLTVTSAQKNPTAFYLCASSMGAGRDTEAFFGQGTRLTVV.

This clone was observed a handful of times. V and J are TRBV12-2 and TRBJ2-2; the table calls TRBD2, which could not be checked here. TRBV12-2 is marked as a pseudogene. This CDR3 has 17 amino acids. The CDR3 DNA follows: TGTGCAAGTCGCTTAGTTCGCAAGGGGGGGCACACCGGGGAGCTGTTTTTT. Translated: CASRLVRKGGHTGELFF.

CDR3 loop: CASRGGSEAQHEQFF. The CDR3 DNA sequence: TGTGCCAGCAGGGGGGGGAGTGAGGCGCAACATGAGCAGTTCTTC. The chain links TRBV2 to TRBJ2-1, with 7 bases that match TRBD2. Looked up from germline, CDR1 is SNHLY and CDR2 is FYNNEI. The junction had 13 bases not matched to a gene; V was cut back by 6 bases and J by 8 bases. The CDR3 consists of 15 residues.

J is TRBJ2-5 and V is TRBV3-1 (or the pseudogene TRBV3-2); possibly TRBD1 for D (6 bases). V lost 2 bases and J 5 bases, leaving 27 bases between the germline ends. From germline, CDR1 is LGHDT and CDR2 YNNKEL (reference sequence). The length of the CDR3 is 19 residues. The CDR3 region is CASSQRSGRRTELGETQYF. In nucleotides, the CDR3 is TGTGCCAGCAGCCAAAGATCTGGGCGCAGGACAGAGCTTGGGGAGACCCAGTACTTC.

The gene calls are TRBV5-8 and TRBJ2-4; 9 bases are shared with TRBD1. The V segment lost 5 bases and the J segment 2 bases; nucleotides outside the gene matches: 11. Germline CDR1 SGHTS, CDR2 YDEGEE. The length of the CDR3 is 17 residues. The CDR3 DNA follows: TGTGCCAGCAGTCAGGGGTATGGGACAGGGACCAAAAACATTCAGTACTTC. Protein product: CASSQGYGTGTKNIQYF.

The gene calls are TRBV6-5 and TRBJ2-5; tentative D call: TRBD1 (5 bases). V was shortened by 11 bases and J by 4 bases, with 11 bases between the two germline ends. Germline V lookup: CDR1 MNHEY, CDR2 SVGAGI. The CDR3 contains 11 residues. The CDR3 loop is CAAGLVETQYF. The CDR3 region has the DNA TGTGCCGCAGGGTTGGTAGAGACCCAGTACTTC.

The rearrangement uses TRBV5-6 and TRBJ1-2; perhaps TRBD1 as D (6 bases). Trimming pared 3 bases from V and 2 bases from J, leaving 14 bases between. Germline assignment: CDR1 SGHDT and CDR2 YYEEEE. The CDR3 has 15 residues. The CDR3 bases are TGTGCCAGCAGCTCGCTCGGGACACTCAACTATGGCTACACCTTC. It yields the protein CASSSLGTLNYGYTF. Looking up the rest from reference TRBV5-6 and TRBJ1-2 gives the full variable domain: DAGVTQSPTHLIKTRGQQVTLRCSPKSGHDTVSWYQQALGQGPQFIFQYYEEEERQRGNFPDRFSGHQFPNYSSELNVNALLLGDSALYLCASSSLGTLNYGYTFGSGTRLTVV.